What follows are 10 T cell receptor beta chains derived from one specimen sequenced in a study of CD8+ T cells in alopecia areata. After isolation, RNA underwent reverse transcription to generate cDNA as the sequencing template. Profiled with immunoSEQ multiplex PCR; TCRdb holds only in-frame clones, not every one. The table shows more than 150,000 clones, with around half occurring only once. The sample consisted of CD8+ T cells sorted from blood, taken at week 0. All receptors derive from a human donor with alopecia areata.

The chain carries TRBV7-8 and TRBJ2-1, with TRBD2 identical over 7 bases. Germline-derived CDR1 and CDR2 are SGHVS and FQNEAQ. Trimming removed 5 bases from V and 0 bases from J; junction bases left unmatched: 10. The CDR3 is 17 residues long. CDR3 protein: CASSLTASGPSYNEQFF. The CDR3 DNA reads as TGTGCCAGCAGCCTCACAGCTAGCGGCCCCTCCTACAATGAGCAGTTCTTC.

Only a few counts were recorded for this clone. This sequence joins TRBV29-1 and TRBJ1-1; 9 nucleotides match TRBD1. CDR1 and CDR2 (germline): SQVTM, ANQGSEA. The CDR3 is 12 amino acids. J gave up 7 bases and V 6 bases, and 6 bases lay outside the gene matches. This CDR3 is CSVLDRGVEAFF. CDR3 coding DNA: TGCAGCGTCCTGGACAGGGGAGTTGAAGCTTTCTTT.

This clone has a count of ten or more. V is TRBV29-1 and J is TRBJ2-1; 9 nucleotides align to TRBD2. The junction had 13 bases not matched to a gene; V was cut back by 7 bases and J by 9 bases. The germline gives CDR1 SQVTM, CDR2 ANQGSEA. The CDR3 is made up of 14 amino acids. CDR3 bases: TGCAGCGCTAAAGCGGGGGGAAGTATGGCTGAGCAGTTCTTC. It yields the protein CSAKAGGSMAEQFF.

V gene TRBV30 combines with J gene TRBJ2-6, with TRBD1 matching over 9 bases. V gave up 5 bases and J gave up 0 bases; unmatched junction bases: 14. The germline V gene encodes CDR1 GTSNPN and CDR2 SVGIG (reference sequence). The CDR3 covers 19 residues. The CDR3 protein is CAWDGTGRPPFSGANVLTF. CDR3 bases: TGTGCCTGGGACGGGACAGGGCGTCCTCCGTTCTCTGGGGCCAACGTCCTGACTTTC.

This rearrangement joins TRBV30 to TRBJ1-1; D is unresolved. The CDR3 loop spans 13 amino acids. CDR1 and CDR2 (germline): GTSNPN, SVGIG (reference sequence). V dropped 2 bases and J dropped 0 bases, with 7 bases sitting between them. CDR3 nucleotide sequence: TGTGCCTGGAGTTATGGGGTGAACACTGAAGCTTTCTTT. This translates into CAWSYGVNTEAFF.

V gene TRBV13 combines with J gene TRBJ2-1; 8 bases agree with TRBD1. In germline, CDR1 is PRHDT, CDR2 FYEKMQ (reference sequence). The CDR3 has 16 amino acids. J gave up 5 bases and V 1 base, and 7 bases lay outside the gene matches. CDR3 amino acids: CASSLVPGGSNNEQFF. The CDR3 nucleotides read TGTGCCAGCAGCTTAGTTCCAGGGGGCAGCAACAATGAGCAGTTCTTC.

V usage is TRBV11-3 and J usage is TRBJ2-3, with 7 bases that match TRBD2. CDR1 and CDR2 from the germline V gene are SGHNT and YENEEA. The CDR3 has 16 residues. Unmatched junction bases numbered 10, after V lost 5 bases and J lost 2 bases. CDR3 DNA sequence: TGTGCCAGCAGCCCCCGGGGAGCGGGGCCCACAGATACGCAGTATTTT. Translated, it gives CASSPRGAGPTDTQYF.

V and J are TRBV27 and TRBJ2-1; tentatively, D is TRBD1 (6 bases). In germline, CDR1 is MNHEY, CDR2 SMNVEV (reference sequence). Deletions cut 4 bases from V and 7 bases from J, with 20 bases between. The CDR3 is 16 residues long. DNA for the CDR3: TGTGCCAGCAGTTCCTTCCAGGGGCTATTGGGGAATGAGCAGTTCTTC. As protein: CASSSFQGLLGNEQFF.

The chain recombines TRBV27 with TRBJ2-6; D uncertain. The CDR3 runs to 16 residues. Looked up from germline, CDR1 is MNHEY and CDR2 is SMNVEV (reference sequence). V gave up 6 bases and J gave up 1 base, with 13 bases separating them. CDR3 loop: CASSLLTSSGANVLTF. In nucleotides, the CDR3 is TGTGCCAGCAGCCTTCTTACATCTTCTGGGGCCAACGTCCTGACTTTC. The full variable domain, rest sourced from reference TRBV27 and TRBJ2-6, is EAQVTQNPRYLITVTGKKLTVTCSQNMNHEYMSWYRQDPGLGLRQIYYSMNVEVTDKGDVPEGYKVSRKEKRNFPLILESPSPNQTSLYFCASSLLTSSGANVLTFGAGSRLTVL.

The CDR3 loop reads CAIVEGRDRYQPQHF. The CDR3 DNA reads as TGTGCCATTGTAGAAGGCCGGGACCGATATCAGCCCCAGCATTTT. The chain links TRBV10-3 to TRBJ1-5, with D perhaps TRBD1 (5 bases). This CDR3 is built from 15 residues. Germline V gene sequence: CDR1 ENHRY, CDR2 SYGVKD. The germline V and J ends were trimmed by 9 bases and 5 bases, with 20 bases remaining between them.